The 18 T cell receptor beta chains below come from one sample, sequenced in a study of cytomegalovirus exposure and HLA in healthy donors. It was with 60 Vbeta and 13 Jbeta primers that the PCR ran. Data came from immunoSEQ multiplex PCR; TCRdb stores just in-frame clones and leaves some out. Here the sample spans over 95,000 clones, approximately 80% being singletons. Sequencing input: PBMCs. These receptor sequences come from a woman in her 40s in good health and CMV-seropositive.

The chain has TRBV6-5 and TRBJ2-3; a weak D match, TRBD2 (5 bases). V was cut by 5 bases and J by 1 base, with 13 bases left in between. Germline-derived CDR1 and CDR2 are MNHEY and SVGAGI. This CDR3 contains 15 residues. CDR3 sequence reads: CASSPEVEGTDTQYF. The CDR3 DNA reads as TGTGCCAGCAGTCCGGAGGTGGAGGGCACAGATACGCAGTATTTT.

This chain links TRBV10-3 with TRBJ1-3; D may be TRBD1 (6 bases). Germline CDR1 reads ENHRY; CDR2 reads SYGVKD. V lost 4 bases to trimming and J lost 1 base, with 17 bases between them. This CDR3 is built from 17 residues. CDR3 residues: CAISGKGQVGSGNTIYF. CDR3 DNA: TGTGCCATCAGTGGTAAGGGACAAGTCGGTTCTGGAAACACCATATATTTT.

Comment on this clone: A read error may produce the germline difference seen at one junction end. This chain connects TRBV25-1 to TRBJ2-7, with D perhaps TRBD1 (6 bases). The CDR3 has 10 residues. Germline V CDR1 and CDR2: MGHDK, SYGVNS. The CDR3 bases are TGTGCCAGCGGATACAGGGAGCCGTACTTC. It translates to CASGYREPYF.

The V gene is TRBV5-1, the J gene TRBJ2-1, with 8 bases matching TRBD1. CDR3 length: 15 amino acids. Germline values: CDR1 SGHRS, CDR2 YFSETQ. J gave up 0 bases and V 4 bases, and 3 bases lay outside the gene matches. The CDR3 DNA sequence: TGCGCCAGCAGCAACACAGGGGGCTCCTACAATGAGCAGTTCTTC. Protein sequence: CASSNTGGSYNEQFF.

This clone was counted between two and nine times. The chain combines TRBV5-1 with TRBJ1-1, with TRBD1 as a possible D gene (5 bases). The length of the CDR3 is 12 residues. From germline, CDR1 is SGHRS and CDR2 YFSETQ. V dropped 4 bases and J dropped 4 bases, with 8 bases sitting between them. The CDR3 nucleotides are TGCGCCAGCAGCGTCAGGGCCACTGAAGCTTTCTTT. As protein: CASSVRATEAFF.

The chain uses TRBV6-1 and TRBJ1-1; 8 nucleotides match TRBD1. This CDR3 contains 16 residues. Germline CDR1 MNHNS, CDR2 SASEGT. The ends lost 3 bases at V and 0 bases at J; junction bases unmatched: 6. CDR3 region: CASSDDRGAMNTEAFF. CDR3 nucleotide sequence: TGTGCCAGCAGTGACGACAGGGGCGCCATGAACACTGAAGCTTTCTTT.

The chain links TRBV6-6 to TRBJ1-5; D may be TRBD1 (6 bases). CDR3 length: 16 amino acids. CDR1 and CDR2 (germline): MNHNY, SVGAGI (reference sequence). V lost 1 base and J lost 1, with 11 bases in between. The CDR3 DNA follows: TGTGCCAGCAGTTACTTCGGGGGGCACAGCAATCAGCCCCAGCATTTT. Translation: CASSYFGGHSNQPQHF.

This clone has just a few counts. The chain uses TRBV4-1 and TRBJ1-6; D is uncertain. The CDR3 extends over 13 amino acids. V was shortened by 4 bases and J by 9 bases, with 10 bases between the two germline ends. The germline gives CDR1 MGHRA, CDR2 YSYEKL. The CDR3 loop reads CASSPVLVSPLHF. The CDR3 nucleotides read TGCGCCAGCAGCCCGGTTTTGGTTTCACCCCTCCACTTT.

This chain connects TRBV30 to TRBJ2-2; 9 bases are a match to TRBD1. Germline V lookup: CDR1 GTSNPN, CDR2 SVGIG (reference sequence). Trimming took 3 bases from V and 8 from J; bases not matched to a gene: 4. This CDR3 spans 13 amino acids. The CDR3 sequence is CAWRGTGRGELFF. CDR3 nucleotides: TGTGCCTGGAGGGGGACAGGGAGAGGGGAGCTGTTTTTT.

CDR3: CAWGRGDYGYTF. The CDR3 DNA follows: TGTGCCTGGGGGAGGGGTGACTATGGCTACACCTTC. The J gene is TRBJ1-2, the V gene TRBV30, with D tentatively TRBD1 (5 bases). CDR1 is GTSNPN, CDR2 SVGIG, per germline (reference sequence). This CDR3 spans 12 amino acids. V dropped 5 bases and J dropped 3 bases, with 10 bases sitting between them.

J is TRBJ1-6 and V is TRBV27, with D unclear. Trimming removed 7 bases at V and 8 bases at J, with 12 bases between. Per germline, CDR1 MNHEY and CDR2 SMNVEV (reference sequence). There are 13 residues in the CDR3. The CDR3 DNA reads TGTGCCAGCACCCCCCGAGGGTATTCACCCCTCCACTTT. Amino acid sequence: CASTPRGYSPLHF.

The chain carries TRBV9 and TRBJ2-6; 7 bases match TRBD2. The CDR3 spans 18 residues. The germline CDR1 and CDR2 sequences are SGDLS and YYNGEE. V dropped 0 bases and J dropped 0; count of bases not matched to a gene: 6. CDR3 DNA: TGTGCCAGCAGCGTAGGTTCGGGGGGACTCTCTGGGGCCAACGTCCTGACTTTC. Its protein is CASSVGSGGLSGANVLTF. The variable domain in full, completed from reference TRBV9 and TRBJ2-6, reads DSGVTQTPKHLITATGQRVTLRCSPRSGDLSVYWYQQSLDQGLQFLIQYYNGEERAKGNILERFSAQQFPDLHSELNLSSLELGDSALYFCASSVGSGGLSGANVLTFGAGSRLTVL.

CDR3 bases: TGCGCCAGCAGCGGGGGTTTAGCGGGGTCCTACAATGAGCAGTTCTTC. Amino acids: CASSGGLAGSYNEQFF. The gene calls are TRBV5-1 and TRBJ2-1; 8 positions match TRBD2. The germline V gene encodes CDR1 SGHRS and CDR2 YFSETQ. The CDR3 loop spans 16 amino acids. V gave up 4 bases and J gave up 1 base; unmatched junction bases: 7.

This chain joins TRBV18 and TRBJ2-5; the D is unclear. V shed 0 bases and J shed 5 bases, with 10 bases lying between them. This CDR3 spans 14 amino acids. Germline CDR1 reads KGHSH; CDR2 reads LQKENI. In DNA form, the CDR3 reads TGTGCCAGCTCACCACCGTCCGGGTTTGAGACCCAGTACTTC. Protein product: CASSPPSGFETQYF.

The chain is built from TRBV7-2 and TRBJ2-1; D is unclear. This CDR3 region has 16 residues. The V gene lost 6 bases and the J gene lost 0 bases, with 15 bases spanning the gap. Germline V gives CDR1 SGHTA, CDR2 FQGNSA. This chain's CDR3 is CASRPPRVSSYNEQFF. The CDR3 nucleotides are TGTGCCAGCAGACCTCCCCGCGTGAGCTCCTACAATGAGCAGTTCTTC.

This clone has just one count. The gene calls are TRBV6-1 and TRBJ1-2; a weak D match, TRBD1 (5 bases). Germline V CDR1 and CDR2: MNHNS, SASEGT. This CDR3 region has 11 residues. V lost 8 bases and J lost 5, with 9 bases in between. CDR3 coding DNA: TGTGCCAGCGGGGGGGGATATGGCTACACCTTC. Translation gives CASGGGYGYTF.

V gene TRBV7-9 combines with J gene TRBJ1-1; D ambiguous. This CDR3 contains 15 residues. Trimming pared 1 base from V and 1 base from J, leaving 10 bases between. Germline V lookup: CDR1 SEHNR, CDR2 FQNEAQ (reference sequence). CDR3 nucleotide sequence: TGTGCCAGCAGCTTAGACGGGATCGGGAACACTGAAGCTTTCTTT. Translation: CASSLDGIGNTEAFF.

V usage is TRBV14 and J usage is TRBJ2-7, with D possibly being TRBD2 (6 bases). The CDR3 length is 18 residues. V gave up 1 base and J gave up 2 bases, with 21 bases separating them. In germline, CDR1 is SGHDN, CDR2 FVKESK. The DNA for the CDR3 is TGTGCCAGCAGCCAAGTGTCTCGAGGAGGAGGGTCAACCTACGAGCAGTACTTC. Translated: CASSQVSRGGGSTYEQYF.